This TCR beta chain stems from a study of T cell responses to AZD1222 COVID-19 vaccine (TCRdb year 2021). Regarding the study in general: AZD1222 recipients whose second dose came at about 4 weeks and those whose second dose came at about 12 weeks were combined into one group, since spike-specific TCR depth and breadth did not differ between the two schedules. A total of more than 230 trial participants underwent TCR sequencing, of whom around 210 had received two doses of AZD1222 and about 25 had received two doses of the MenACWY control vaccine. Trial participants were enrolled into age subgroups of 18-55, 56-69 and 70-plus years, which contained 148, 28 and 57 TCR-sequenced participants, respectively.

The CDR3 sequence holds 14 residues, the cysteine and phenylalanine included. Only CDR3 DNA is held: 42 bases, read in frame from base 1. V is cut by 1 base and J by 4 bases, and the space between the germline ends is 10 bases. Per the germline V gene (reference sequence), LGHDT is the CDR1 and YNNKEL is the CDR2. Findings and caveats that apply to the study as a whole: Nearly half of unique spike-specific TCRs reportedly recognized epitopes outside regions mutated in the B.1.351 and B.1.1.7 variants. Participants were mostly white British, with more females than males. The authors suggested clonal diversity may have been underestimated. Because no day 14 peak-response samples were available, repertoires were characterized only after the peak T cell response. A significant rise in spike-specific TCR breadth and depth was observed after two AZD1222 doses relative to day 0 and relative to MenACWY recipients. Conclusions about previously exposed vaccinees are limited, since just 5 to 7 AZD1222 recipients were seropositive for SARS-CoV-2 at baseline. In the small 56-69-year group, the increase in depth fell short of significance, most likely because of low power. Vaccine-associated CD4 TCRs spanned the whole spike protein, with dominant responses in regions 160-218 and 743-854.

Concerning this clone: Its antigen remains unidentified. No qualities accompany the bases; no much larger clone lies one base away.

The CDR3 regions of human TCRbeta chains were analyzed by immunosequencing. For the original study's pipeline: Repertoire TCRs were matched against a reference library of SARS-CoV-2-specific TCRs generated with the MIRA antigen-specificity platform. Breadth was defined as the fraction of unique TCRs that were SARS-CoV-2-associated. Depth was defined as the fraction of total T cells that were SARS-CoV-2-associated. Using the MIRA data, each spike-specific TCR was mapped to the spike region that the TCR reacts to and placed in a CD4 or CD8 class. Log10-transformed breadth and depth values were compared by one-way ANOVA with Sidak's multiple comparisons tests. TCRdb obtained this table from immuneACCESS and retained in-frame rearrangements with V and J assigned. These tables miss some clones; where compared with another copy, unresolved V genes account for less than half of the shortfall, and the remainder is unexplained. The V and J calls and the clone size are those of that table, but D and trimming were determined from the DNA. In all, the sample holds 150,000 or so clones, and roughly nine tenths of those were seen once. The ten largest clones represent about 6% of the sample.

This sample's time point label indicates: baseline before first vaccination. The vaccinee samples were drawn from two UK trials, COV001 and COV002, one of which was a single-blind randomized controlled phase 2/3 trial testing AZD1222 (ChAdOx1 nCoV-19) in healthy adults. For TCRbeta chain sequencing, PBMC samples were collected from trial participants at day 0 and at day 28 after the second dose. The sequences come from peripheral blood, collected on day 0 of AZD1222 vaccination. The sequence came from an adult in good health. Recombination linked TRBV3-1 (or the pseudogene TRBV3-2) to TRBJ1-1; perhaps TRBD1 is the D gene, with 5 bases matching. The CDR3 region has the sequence CASSQGGGPTEAFF. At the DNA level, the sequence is TGTGCCAGCAGCCAAGGGGGGGGTCCCACTGAAGCTTTCTTT.